This is a list of T cell receptor beta chains from one sample in a study of T cells after yellow fever vaccination. TCRdb re-called the 5' RACE reads through MiXCR, storing one row per CDR3 protein. The sample holds a few hundred thousand distinct CDR3 sequences, under 25% seen once. Here the sequenced sample was PBMCs, taken 15 days after the yellow fever booster vaccination. Source of these receptors: a man aged 30-40 years who received the YFV17D yellow fever vaccine. The CDR3 runs from the conserved cysteine through the conserved F or W. The D gene is left open where the match is weak. Size is stated for part of the rows, as once, few or many counts, or as a class when the clone is expanded.

clone_size,j_call,d_call,v_call,cdr3_nt,cdr3_aa
NA,TRBJ1-2,NA,TRBV28,TGTGCCAGCAGACCCAACGGAAGCGGCTATGGCTACACCTTC,CASRPNGSGYGYTF
few,TRBJ2-3,NA,TRBV29-1,TGCAGCGGGGAAGAAGGCACAGATACGCAGTATTTT,CSGEEGTDTQYF
few,TRBJ2-1,TRBD2,TRBV20-1,TGCAGTGCTAGCTCGCCTAGCGGTGATGAGCAGTTCTTC,CSASSPSGDEQFF
few,TRBJ2-3,TRBD1,TRBV14,TGTGCCAGCAGCCAAATGTGGACAGGGAGCACAGATACGCAGTATTTT,CASSQMWTGSTDTQYF
few,TRBJ2-1,NA,TRBV5-1,TGCGCCAGCAGCTTGGTAACGGCAGGGTCTTTAGCTGATGAGCAGTTCTTC,CASSLVTAGSLADEQFF
NA,TRBJ2-7,TRBD1,TRBV6-2/TRBV6-3,TGTGCCAGCAGTTACGGACAGGGACATTTAACCTACGAGCAGTACTTC,CASSYGQGHLTYEQYF
few,TRBJ2-5,NA,TRBV7-6,TGTGCCAGCAGCTTAGCGGAGCGGGCCGGGACCCAGTACTTC,CASSLAERAGTQYF
few,TRBJ2-1,NA,TRBV12-3/TRBV12-4,TGTGCCAGCCGGAACTGGACCGGCTACAATGAGCAGTTCTTC,CASRNWTGYNEQFF
few,TRBJ2-6,NA,TRBV5-1,TGCGCCAGCAGCTCCAAGGGGCGCTCAGGGGGGGCCAACGTCCTGACTTTC,CASSSKGRSGGANVLTF
few,TRBJ2-5,TRBD1,TRBV28,TGTGCCAGCCTTAGACAGGGGGAAGAGACCCAGTACTTC,CASLRQGEETQYF
NA,TRBJ2-7,TRBD2,TRBV5-1,TGCGCCAGCGCCGGGGGGATCGGAGAGCAGTACTTC,CASAGGIGEQYF
NA,TRBJ1-2,NA,TRBV20-1,TGCAGTGCTAGACAGGGGCAGAACTATGGCTACACCTTC,CSARQGQNYGYTF
many,TRBJ2-7,TRBD2,TRBV20-1,TGCAGTGCCAAGGGACTAGCGGTCTACGAGCAGTACTTC,CSAKGLAVYEQYF
NA,TRBJ2-1,NA,TRBV5-1,TGCGCCAGCAGCTTCCAGCTGGAGGGGACGCCAAATGAGCAGTTCTTC,CASSFQLEGTPNEQFF
NA,TRBJ2-3,NA,TRBV7-2,TGTGCCAGCAGCTCCCGACGGACTAGCACAGATACGCAGTATTTT,CASSSRRTSTDTQYF
NA,TRBJ2-1,NA,TRBV20-1,TGCAGTGCCACCGGGGTTTACAATGAGCAGTTCTTC,CSATGVYNEQFF
NA,TRBJ2-7,TRBD1,TRBV20-1,TGCAGTGCCGAAGTCAGACGACAGGGCTACGAGCAGTACTTC,CSAEVRRQGYEQYF
few,TRBJ2-1,TRBD2,TRBV7-2,TGTGCCAGCAGCTTAGGGCTAGCGGGAGCAATTTTGAATGAGCAGTTCTTC,CASSLGLAGAILNEQFF
few,TRBJ2-4,TRBD2,TRBV15,TGTGCCACCAGCAGAGTCATGACTAGCGGGAGAGAAAACATTCAGTACTTC,CATSRVMTSGRENIQYF
few,TRBJ1-6,NA,TRBV6-5,TGTGCCAGCAGCCTTTCCGGGACATCGGGTTCACCCCTCCACTTT,CASSLSGTSGSPLHF
few,TRBJ1-2,NA,TRBV6-5,TGTGCCAGCAAGACAGTCTACGGCTACACCTTC,CASKTVYGYTF
few,TRBJ2-3,TRBD2,TRBV5-5,TGTGCCAGCAGCTTGAGACTAGCGGGAGGGCCGGGGGCAGATACGCAGTATTTT,CASSLRLAGGPGADTQYF
NA,TRBJ2-1,NA,TRBV18,TGTGCCAGCTCACTTGGCCAGGCGGGGAATGAGCAGTTCTTC,CASSLGQAGNEQFF
NA,TRBJ1-4,NA,TRBV5-5,TGTGCCAGCAGCAGAGATGTTAATGAAAAACTGTTTTTT,CASSRDVNEKLFF
few,TRBJ1-1,NA,TRBV29-1,TGCAGCGTGGGGGACCCTGCTTATACTGAAGCTTTCTTT,CSVGDPAYTEAFF
few,TRBJ1-1,NA,TRBV6-1,TGTGCCAGCAGTCATGCCCAGCTGCATGGCGGTAGGGCTTTCTTT,CASSHAQLHGGRAFF
NA,TRBJ2-7,TRBD1,TRBV28,TGTGCCAGCAGCCCTCCGACAGGGAATCCCTACGAGCAGTACTTC,CASSPPTGNPYEQYF
NA,TRBJ1-1,NA,TRBV6-2/TRBV6-3,TGTGCCAGTGGCCGAGGTCTTCTGAACACTGAAGCTTTCTTT,CASGRGLLNTEAFF
NA,TRBJ2-7,TRBD1,TRBV4-3,TGCGCCAGCAGCTTGAGGGGGCAGGGGGCTTGGGAGCAGTACTTC,CASSLRGQGAWEQYF
few,TRBJ2-3,NA,TRBV20-1,TGCAGTGCCCCGCTGGGGGGGCCAGATACGCAGTATTTT,CSAPLGGPDTQYF
few,TRBJ2-7,TRBD1,TRBV12-5,TGTGCTAGTGCCCCGGACAGGATATCCTACGAGCAGTACTTC,CASAPDRISYEQYF
few,TRBJ2-3,NA,TRBV7-2,TGTGCCAGCAGCGAACCGGGACTCAGTTTT,CASSEPGLSF
NA,TRBJ2-1,NA,TRBV5-1,TGCGCCAGCAGCTTTCTAGCCTCCTCCTACAATGAGCAGTTCTTC,CASSFLASSYNEQFF
NA,TRBJ2-2,NA,TRBV4-3,TGCGCCAGCAGCCAAGCGCCGCAGGGGTGGGCCGGGGAGCTGTTTTTT,CASSQAPQGWAGELFF
NA,TRBJ2-7,TRBD2,TRBV18,TGTGCCAGCTCCGTGACTAGCGTGGTCAGCGAGCAGTACTTC,CASSVTSVVSEQYF
NA,TRBJ2-7,NA,TRBV20-1,TGCAGTGCAACCTCGCGGAGCTCCTACGAGCAGTACTTC,CSATSRSSYEQYF